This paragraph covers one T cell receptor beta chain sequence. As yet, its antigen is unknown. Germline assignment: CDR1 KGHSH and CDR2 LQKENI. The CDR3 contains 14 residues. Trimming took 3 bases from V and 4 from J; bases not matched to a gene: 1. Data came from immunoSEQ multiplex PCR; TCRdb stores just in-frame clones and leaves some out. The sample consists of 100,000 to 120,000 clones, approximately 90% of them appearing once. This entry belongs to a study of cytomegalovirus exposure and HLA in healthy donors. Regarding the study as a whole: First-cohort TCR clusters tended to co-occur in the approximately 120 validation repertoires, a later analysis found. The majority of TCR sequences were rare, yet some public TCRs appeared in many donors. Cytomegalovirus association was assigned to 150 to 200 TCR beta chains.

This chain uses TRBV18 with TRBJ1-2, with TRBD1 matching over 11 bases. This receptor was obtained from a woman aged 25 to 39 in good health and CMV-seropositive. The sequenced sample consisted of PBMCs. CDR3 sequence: CASSPGTGGYGYTF. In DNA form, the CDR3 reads TGTGCCAGCTCACCTGGGACAGGGGGCTATGGCTACACCTTC.